What follows is one T cell receptor beta chain and its context. Its antigen is undetermined. The germline CDR1 and CDR2 sequences are DFQATT and SNEGSKA (reference sequence). The CDR3 loop spans 11 amino acids. The V and J ends lost 6 bases and 7 bases, in that order; junction bases with no gene match: 3. This specimen comes from a study of beta chain features in type 1 diabetes. Overall study results and limits: Patients' naive, central memory and Treg TCRB repertoires seemed closer to one another than those of healthy donors.

The entirety of the isolated RNA underwent reverse transcription, so expressed TCRB transcripts were sequenced. An average approximately 4 million reads came from naive, central memory and regulatory T cell samples. TCRdb's table, derived via immunoSEQ multiplex PCR, lists solely in-frame clones and lacks some. Among around 300,000 clones, about 7.8% were seen once, and the ten largest hold more than 1%. Sequencing was done on a sample of central memory CD4+ T cells from blood. This clonotype originated in a woman younger than 35 in good health. The chain links TRBV20-1 to TRBJ1-1; 9 nucleotides agree with TRBD1. The CDR3 loop reads CSARTGDEAFF. CDR3 coding DNA: TGCAGTGCCAGGACAGGGGATGAAGCTTTCTTT.